The subject of this entry is one T cell receptor (beta chain). Its antigen is still unknown. The CDR3 loop spans 20 amino acids. Germline CDR1 and CDR2: GTSNPN and SVGIG (reference sequence). The ends were cut back, 1 base at V and 2 bases at J, with 24 bases in the middle. This entry belongs to a study of post-analysis software for immune sequencing data. Libraries were made from TCR beta cDNA, and they carried unique molecular identifiers. There were roughly 0.95 to 10 million T cells, and around 460,000 cDNA molecules came from them. TCRdb reprocessed the PCR reads via MiXCR and lists one record per CDR3 protein. The repertoire holds some 700,000 distinct CDR3 sequences, with around 60% as singletons. Findings and caveats of the study: Patients carried several TRBV segments more frequently than controls did, and TRBV5-6, TRBV5-1 and TRBV20-1 were among them.

This clonotype originated in a girl between 2 and 10 years old with multiple sclerosis. This chain uses TRBV30 with TRBJ2-6, with TRBD1 as a possible D gene (6 bases). The sequenced material came from blood. CDR3 coding DNA: TGTGCCTGGAGTGCCCCAAGGCCAGGGACACTCCTTACTGGGGCCAACGTCCTGACTTTC. Protein: CAWSAPRPGTLLTGANVLTF.